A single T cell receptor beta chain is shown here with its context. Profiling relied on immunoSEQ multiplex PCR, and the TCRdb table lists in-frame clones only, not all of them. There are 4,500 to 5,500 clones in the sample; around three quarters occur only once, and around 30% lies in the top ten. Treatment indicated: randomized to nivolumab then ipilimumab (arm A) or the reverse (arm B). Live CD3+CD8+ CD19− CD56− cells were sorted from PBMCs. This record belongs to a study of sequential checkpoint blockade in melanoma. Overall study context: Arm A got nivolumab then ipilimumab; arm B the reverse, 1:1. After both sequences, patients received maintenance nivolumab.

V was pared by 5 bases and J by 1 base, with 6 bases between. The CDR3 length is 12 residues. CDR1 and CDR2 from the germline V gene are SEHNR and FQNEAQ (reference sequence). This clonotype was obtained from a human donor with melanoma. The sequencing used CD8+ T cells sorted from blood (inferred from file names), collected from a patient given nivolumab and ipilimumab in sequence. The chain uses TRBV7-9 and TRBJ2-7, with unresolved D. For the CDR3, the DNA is TGTGCCAGCAGCCCGGTGTCCTACGAGCAGTACTTC. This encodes CASSPVSYEQYF.